The following is a T cell receptor (beta chain) sequence with its context. The target of this receptor is not known. Within one base of it there is no much larger clone, and no base qualities were kept. Ficoll-Paque density gradient centrifugation was used to isolate PBMCs. The data stem from a study of T-cell memory formation after mild COVID-19 (dated by TCRdb to the early 2020s). Concerning the study at large: TCR sequence clusters from the two donors were found to be largely donor specific. The cohort comprised two young, previously healthy adult volunteers, one female and one male. T-cell clones expanding and contracting after mild COVID-19 in two donors were tracked by longitudinal TCRalpha and TCRbeta repertoire sequencing.

The study at large found these results: Only a couple of mild cases were covered by the study, and larger cohorts that include severe cases with pre-infection samples were considered necessary. Contracting CD4+ clones turned up mainly in the CM and EM memory subsets, whereas EMRA was where CD8+ clones were enriched. Balanced CD4/CD8 phenotypes were observed for clones contracting from day 15 to 85, whereas a bias towards CD4+ was observed for a second wave of clones expanding from day 15 to 37. SARS-CoV-2 specificity of the second-wave clones peaking on day 37 was not confirmed. Some responding clones were detected in pre-infection memory, which suggested that pre-existing cross-reactive memory T cells had joined the SARS-CoV-2 response.

Sequencing was carried out with an Illumina NovaSeq 6000. TCRalpha and TCRbeta cDNA libraries were built by 5'RACE with constant-segment primers, adding sample barcodes and unique molecular identifiers. Trizol reagent was used to extract RNA from every sample. Library amplification was performed in two PCR steps, and a second sample barcode and Illumina TruSeq adapters were introduced in the second step. Libraries were sequenced on an Illumina NovaSeq with 2 x 150 bp paired-end reads. The original pipeline was this. With migec v1.2.7, reads were demultiplexed and then collapsed into UMI-guided consensus sequences. Using mixcr v2.1.11, UMI consensuses were aligned to TRA and TRB V and J templates and then assembled into clonotypes. Clonotypes were classified as expanded or contracted when called significant by both edgeR and NoisET, with noise models trained on biological replicates. For edgeR calls, the cutoffs were a false discovery rate-adjusted p below 0.01 and a log2 fold-change threshold of 1. As an exploratory analysis of dynamics, max-normalized trajectories of the 1000 most abundant clonotypes were examined by PCA with hierarchical clustering. Separately sequenced CD4+ and CD8+ repertoires were used to assign a CD4 or CD8 phenotype to each responding clone. TCRdb cleaned the public reads at Q25 with fastp, built clones with MiXCR and kept in-frame beta chains. When rows share a CDR3 protein, they turn into one entry using the most common DNA and genes. The authors' filters were not applied to this entry. Present in this sample are roughly 480,000 distinct CDR3 sequences, roughly 23% of which were seen just once. In total, the top ten clones hold 12% of the sample.

This receptor was identified in an adult woman who had mild COVID-19 (a few samples of this study predate the infection). The sample titles of this study are shuffled in the database, so cell type and time point are left out; the donor was told from shared clones. The specimen sequenced was PBMCs or a T cell subset sorted from them (not recorded which).

The base sequence is TGCAGTGCTAGACCCGACGGTTTCAATCAGCCCCAGCATTTT. This encodes CSARPDGFNQPQHF. The rearranged segments are TRBV20-1 and TRBJ1-5; no confident D gene assignment can be made. The CDR1 and CDR2 encoded by the germline V gene (reference sequence) are DFQATT and SNEGSKA. The CDR3 sequence holds 14 residues, the cysteine and phenylalanine included. This entry keeps only the CDR3 DNA: 42 bases, framed from base 1. Trimming costs V 2 bases and J 3 bases, and their ends lie 11 bases apart.